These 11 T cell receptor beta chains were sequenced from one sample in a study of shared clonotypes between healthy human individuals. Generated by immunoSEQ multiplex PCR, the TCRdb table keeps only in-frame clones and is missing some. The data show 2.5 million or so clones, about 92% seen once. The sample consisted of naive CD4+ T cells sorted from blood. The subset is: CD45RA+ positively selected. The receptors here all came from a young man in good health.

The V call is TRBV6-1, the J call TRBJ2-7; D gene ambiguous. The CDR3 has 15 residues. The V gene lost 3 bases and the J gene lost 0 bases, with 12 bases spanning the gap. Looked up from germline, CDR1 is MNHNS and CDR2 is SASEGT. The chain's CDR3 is CASSDSQVGSYEQYF. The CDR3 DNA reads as TGTGCCAGCAGTGATTCCCAGGTAGGCTCCTACGAGCAGTACTTC.

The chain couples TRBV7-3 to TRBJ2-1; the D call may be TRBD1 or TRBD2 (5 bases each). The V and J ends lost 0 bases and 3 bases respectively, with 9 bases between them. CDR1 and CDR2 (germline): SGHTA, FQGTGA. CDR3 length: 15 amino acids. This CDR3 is CASSLTRDGYNEQFF. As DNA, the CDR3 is TGTGCCAGCAGCTTAACCAGGGACGGCTACAATGAGCAGTTCTTC.

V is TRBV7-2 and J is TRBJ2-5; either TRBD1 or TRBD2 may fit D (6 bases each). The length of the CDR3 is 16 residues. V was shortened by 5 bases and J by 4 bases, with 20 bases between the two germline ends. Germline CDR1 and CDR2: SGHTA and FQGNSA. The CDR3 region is CASSPPPFGGAETQYF. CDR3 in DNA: TGTGCCAGCAGCCCACCTCCGTTCGGGGGCGCAGAGACCCAGTACTTC.

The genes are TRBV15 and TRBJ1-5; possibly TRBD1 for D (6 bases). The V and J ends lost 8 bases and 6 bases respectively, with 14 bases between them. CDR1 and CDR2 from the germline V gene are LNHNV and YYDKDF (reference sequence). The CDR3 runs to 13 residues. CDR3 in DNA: TGTGCCACCGGCCGGGACACTTTTCAGCCCCAGCATTTT. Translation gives CATGRDTFQPQHF.

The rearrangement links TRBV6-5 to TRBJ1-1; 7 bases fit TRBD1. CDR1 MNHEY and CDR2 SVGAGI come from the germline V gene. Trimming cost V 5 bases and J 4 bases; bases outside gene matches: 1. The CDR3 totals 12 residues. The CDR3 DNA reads TGTGCCAGCAGTACAGGGGTCACTGAAGCTTTCTTT. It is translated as CASSTGVTEAFF.

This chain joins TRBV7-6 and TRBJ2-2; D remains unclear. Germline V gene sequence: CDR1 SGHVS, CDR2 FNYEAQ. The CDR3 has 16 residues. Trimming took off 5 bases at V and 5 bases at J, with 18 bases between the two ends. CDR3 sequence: CASSLMSWPGTGELFF. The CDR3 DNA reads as TGTGCCAGCAGCCTAATGAGTTGGCCTGGGACCGGGGAGCTGTTTTTT.

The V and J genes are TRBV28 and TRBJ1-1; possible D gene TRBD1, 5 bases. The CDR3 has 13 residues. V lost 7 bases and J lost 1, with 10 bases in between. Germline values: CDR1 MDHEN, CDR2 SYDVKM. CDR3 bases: TGTGCCAGCAAGGGGAGTGAGAACACTGAAGCTTTCTTT. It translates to CASKGSENTEAFF. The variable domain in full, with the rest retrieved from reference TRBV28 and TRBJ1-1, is DVKVTQSSRYLVKRTGEKVFLECVQDMDHENMFWYRQDPGLGLRLIYFSYDVKMKEKGDIPEGYSVSREKKERFSLILESASTNQTSMYLCASKGSENTEAFFGQGTRLTVV.

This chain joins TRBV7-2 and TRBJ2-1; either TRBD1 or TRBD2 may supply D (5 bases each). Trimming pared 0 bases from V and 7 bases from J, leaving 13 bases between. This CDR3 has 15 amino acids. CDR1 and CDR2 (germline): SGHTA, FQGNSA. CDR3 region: CASSLALGTGNEQFF. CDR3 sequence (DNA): TGTGCCAGCAGCTTAGCGCTCGGGACCGGGAATGAGCAGTTCTTC. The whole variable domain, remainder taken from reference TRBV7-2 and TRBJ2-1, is GAGVSQSPSNKVTEKGKDVELRCDPISGHTALYWYRQSLGQGLEFLIYFQGNSAPDKSGLPSDRFSAERTGGSVSTLTIQRTQQEDSAVYLCASSLALGTGNEQFFGPGTRLTVL.

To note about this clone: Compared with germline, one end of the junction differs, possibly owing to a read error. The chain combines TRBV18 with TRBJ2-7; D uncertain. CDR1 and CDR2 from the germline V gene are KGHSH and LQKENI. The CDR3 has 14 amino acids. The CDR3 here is CASTPGRLPYEQYF. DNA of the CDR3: TGTGCCAGCACACCGGGCAGGCTGCCCTACGAGCAGTACTTC.

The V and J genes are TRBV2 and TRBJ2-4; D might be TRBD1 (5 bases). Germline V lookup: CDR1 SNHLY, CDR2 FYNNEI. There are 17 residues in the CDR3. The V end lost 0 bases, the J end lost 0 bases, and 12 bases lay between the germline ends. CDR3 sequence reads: CASSEAGVRLAKNIQYF. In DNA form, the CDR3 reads TGTGCCAGCAGTGAAGCAGGGGTAAGACTAGCCAAAAACATTCAGTACTTC.

This CDR3 reads CASSANTGVYGYTF. The CDR3 DNA sequence: TGCGCCAGCAGCGCAAACACAGGGGTCTATGGCTACACCTTC. V is TRBV5-1 and J is TRBJ1-2, with 7 nucleotides matching TRBD1. The length of the CDR3 is 14 residues. Germline V lookup: CDR1 SGHRS, CDR2 YFSETQ. The ends lost 4 bases at V and 4 bases at J; junction bases unmatched: 7.